This TCR beta chain was sequenced in a study of cytotoxic CD8 clonotypes in ibrutinib-treated CLL. Across the study: Response samples were taken after a median approximately 13 months of treatment, range 6 to 36. Study findings and constraints: Baseline clonality was higher than in age-matched healthy donors and moved in step with circulating CD8+ T-cell counts.

Only in-frame clones appear in the TCRdb table, and some are missing; sequencing was by immunoSEQ multiplex PCR. This sample has about 160,000 clones, with around 80% found just once. This CDR3 region has 14 residues. Trimming shortened V by 5 bases and J by 6 bases, and 14 bases separated the two germline ends. Germline assignment: CDR1 SGHTA and CDR2 FQGNSA. This clone was detected only a few times. What it recognizes is unknown. The genes are TRBV7-2 and TRBJ1-5; D is perhaps TRBD1 (6 bases). The receptor comes from a human donor with chronic lymphocytic leukemia. Material: PBMCs, obtained after 24 months of ibrutinib treatment. The CDR3: CASSKDSLGQPQHF. Here the CDR3 DNA reads TGTGCCAGCAGCAAGGACAGCCTTGGTCAGCCCCAGCATTTT.